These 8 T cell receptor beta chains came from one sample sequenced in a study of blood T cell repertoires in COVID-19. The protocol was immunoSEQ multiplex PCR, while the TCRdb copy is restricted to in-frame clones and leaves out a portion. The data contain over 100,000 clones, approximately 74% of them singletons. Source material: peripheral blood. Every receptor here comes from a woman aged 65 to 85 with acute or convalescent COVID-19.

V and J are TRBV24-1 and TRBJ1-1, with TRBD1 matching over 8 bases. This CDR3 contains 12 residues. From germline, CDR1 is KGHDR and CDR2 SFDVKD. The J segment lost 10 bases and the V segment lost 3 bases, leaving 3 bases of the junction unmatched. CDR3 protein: CATSDPRGRAFF. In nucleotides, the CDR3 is TGTGCCACCAGTGATCCCAGGGGGCGAGCTTTCTTT.

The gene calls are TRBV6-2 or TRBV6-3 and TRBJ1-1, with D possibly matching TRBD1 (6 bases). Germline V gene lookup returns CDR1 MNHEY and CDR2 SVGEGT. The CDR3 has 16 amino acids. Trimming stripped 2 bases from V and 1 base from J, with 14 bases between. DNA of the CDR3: TGTGCCAGCAGTTACCACAACAGGGCCCAGAACACTGAAGCTTTCTTT. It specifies CASSYHNRAQNTEAFF.

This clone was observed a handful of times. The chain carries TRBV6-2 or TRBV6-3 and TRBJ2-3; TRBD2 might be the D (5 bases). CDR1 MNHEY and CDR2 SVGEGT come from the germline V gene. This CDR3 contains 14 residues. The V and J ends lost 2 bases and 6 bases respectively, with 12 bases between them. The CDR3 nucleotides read TGTGCCAGCAGTTACGGCGGTAGCGTGGATACGCAGTATTTT. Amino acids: CASSYGGSVDTQYF.

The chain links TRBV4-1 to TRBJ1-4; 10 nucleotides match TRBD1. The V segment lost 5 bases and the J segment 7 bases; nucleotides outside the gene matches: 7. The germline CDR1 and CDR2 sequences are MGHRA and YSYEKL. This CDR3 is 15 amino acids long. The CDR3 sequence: CASSDRTGGSEKLFF. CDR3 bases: TGCGCCAGCAGCGACAGGACAGGGGGGAGTGAAAAACTGTTTTTT.

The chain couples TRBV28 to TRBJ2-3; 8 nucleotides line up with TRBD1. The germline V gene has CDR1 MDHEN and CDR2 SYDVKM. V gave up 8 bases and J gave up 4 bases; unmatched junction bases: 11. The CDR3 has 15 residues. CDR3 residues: CASWPPGQVADTQYF. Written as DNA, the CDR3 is TGTGCCAGCTGGCCGCCGGGACAGGTCGCAGATACGCAGTATTTT.

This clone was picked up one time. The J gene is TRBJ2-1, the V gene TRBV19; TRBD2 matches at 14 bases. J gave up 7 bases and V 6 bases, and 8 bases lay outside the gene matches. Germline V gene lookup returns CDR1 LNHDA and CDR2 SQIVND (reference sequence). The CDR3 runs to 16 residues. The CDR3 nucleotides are TGTGCCAGTAGCAACGGGGGACTAGCGGGAGTGAATGAGCAGTTCTTC. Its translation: CASSNGGLAGVNEQFF.

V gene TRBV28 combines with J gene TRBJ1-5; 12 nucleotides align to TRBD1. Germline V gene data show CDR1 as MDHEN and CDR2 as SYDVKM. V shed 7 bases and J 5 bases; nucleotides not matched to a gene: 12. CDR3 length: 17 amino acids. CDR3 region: CASTPFGGQGAYQPQHF. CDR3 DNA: TGTGCCAGCACCCCTTTTGGGGGACAGGGGGCCTATCAGCCCCAGCATTTT.

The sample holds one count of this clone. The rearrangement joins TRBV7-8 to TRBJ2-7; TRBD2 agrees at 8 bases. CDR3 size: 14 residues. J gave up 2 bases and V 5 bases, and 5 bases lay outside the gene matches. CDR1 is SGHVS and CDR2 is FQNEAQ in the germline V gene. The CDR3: CASSREREPYEQYF. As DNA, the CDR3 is TGTGCCAGCAGCAGAGAGCGGGAGCCCTACGAGCAGTACTTC. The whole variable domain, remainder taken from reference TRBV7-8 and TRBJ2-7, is GAGVSQSPRYKVAKRGQDVALRCDPISGHVSLFWYQQALGQGPEFLTYFQNEAQLDKSGLPSDRFFAERPEGSVSTLKIQRTQQEDSAVYLCASSREREPYEQYFGPGTRLTVT.